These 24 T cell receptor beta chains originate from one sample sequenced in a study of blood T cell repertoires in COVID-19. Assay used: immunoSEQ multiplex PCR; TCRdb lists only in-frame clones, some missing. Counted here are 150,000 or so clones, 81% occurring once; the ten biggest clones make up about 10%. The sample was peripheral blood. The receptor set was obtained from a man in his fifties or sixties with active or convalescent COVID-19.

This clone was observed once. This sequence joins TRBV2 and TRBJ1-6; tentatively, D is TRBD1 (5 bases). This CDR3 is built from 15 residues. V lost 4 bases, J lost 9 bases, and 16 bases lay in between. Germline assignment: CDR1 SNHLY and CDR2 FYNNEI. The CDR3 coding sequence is TGTGCCAGCAGTGTTAGGGCAGGGTCCAGTTCACCCCTCCACTTT. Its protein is CASSVRAGSSSPLHF.

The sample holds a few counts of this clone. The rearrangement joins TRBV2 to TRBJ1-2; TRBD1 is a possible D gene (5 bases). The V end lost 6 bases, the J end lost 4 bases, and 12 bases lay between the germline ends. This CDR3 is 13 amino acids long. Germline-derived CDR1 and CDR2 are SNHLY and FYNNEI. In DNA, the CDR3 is TGTGCCAGCAGCCCGACAGCGAGCTATGGCTACACCTTC. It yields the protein CASSPTASYGYTF.

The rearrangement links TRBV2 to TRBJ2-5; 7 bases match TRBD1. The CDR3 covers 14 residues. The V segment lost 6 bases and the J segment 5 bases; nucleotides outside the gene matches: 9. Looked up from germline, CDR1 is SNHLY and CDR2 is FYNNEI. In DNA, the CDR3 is TGTGCCAGCAGCTTCGAGGGGGCTTGGGAGACCCAGTACTTC. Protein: CASSFEGAWETQYF.

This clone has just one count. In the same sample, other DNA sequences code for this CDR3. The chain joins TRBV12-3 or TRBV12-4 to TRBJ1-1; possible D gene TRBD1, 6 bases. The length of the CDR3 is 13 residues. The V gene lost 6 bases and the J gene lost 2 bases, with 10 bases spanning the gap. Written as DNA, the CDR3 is TGTGCCAGCAGCCCAGGGGTTAACACTGAAGCTTTCTTT. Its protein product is CASSPGVNTEAFF.

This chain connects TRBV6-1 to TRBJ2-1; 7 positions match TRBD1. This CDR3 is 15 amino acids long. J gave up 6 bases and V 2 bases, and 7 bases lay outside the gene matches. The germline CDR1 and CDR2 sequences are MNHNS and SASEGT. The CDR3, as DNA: TGTGCCAGCAGTGAACTACAGGGGTTTGCCAATGAGCAGTTCTTC. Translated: CASSELQGFANEQFF.

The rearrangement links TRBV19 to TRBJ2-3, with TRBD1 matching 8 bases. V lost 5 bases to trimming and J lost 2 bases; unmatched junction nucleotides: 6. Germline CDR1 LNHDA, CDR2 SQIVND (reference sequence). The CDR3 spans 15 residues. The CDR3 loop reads CASSGGQVNTDTQYF. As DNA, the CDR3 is TGTGCCAGTAGTGGGGGACAGGTGAACACAGATACGCAGTATTTT.

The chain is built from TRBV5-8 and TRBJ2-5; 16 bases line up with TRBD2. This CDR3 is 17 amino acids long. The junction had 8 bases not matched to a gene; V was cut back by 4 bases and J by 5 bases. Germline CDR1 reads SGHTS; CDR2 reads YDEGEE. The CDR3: CASSRGTSGRARETQYF. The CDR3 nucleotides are TGTGCCAGCAGCCGTGGGACTAGCGGGAGGGCGAGGGAGACCCAGTACTTC. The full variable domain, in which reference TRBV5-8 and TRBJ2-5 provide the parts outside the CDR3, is EAGVTQSPTHLIKTRGQQATLRCSPISGHTSVYWYQQALGLGLQFLLWYDEGEERNRGNFPPRFSGRQFPNYSSELNVNALELEDSALYLCASSRGTSGRARETQYFGPGTRLLVL.

The CDR3 protein is CAISDGRGKNIQYF. The CDR3 DNA sequence: TGTGCCATCAGTGATGGGAGGGGCAAAAACATTCAGTACTTC. V gene TRBV10-3 combines with J gene TRBJ2-4; TRBD2 matches at 7 bases. The CDR3 loop spans 14 amino acids. From germline, CDR1 is ENHRY and CDR2 SYGVKD. V dropped 3 bases and J dropped 3; count of bases not matched to a gene: 2.

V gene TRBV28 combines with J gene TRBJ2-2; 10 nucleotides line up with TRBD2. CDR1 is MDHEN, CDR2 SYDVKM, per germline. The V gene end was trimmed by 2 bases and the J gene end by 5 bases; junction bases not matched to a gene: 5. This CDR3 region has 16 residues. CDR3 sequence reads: CASSLVAGGMTGELFF. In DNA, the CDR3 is TGTGCCAGCAGTTTAGTAGCGGGAGGCATGACCGGGGAGCTGTTTTTT.

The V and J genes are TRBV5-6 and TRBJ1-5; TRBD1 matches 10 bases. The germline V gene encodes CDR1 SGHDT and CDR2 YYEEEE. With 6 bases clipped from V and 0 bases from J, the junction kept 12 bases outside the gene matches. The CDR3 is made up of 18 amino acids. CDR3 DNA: TGTGCCAGCACCTACTGGGGGACAGGGGCCGTTAGCAATCAGCCCCAGCATTTT. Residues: CASTYWGTGAVSNQPQHF.

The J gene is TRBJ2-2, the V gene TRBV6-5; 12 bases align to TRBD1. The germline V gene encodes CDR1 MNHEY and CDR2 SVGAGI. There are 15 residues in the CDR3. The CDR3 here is CGAGTGGAGTGELFF. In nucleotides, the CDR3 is TGTGGGGCGGGGACAGGGGGCGCGGGCACCGGGGAGCTGTTTTTT.

In DNA, the CDR3 is TGTGCCAGCAGTGTCCGACTGGAGGCTTTCTTT. It codes for CASSVRLEAFF. The chain uses TRBV2 and TRBJ1-1; D is uncertain. The CDR3 runs to 11 residues. Trimming removed 4 bases from V and 11 bases from J, with 11 bases in between. Germline V lookup: CDR1 SNHLY, CDR2 FYNNEI. The full variable domain, in which reference TRBV2 and TRBJ1-1 provide the parts outside the CDR3, is EPEVTQTPSHQVTQMGQEVILRCVPISNHLYFYWYRQILGQKVEFLVSFYNNEISEKSEIFDDQFSVERPDGSNFTLKIRSTKLEDSAMYFCASSVRLEAFFGQGTRLTVV.

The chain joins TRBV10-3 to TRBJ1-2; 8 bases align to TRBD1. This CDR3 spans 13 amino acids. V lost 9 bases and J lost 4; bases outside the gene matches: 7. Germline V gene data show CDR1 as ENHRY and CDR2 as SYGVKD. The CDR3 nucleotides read TGTGCCATAGAAACCGGGACAGGCTATGGCTACACCTTC. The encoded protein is CAIETGTGYGYTF.

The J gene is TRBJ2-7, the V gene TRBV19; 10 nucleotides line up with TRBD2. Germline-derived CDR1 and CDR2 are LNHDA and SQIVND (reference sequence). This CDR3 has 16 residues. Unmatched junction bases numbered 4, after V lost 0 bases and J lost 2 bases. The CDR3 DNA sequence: TGTGCCAGTAGTATAGACGGACTAGCGGCAACCTACGAGCAGTACTTC. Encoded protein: CASSIDGLAATYEQYF.

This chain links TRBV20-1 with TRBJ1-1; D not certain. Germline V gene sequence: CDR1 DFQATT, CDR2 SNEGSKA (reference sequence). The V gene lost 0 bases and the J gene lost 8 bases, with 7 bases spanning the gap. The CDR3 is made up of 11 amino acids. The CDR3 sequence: CSARDPPEAFF. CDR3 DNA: TGCAGTGCTAGAGACCCTCCCGAAGCTTTCTTT.

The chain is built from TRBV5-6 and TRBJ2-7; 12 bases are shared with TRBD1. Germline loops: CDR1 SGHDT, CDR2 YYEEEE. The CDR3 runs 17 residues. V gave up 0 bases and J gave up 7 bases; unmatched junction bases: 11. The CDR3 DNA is TGTGCCAGCAGCTTGGGGATAGCGGGACAGGGGGCGAAGGAGCAGTACTTC. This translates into CASSLGIAGQGAKEQYF.

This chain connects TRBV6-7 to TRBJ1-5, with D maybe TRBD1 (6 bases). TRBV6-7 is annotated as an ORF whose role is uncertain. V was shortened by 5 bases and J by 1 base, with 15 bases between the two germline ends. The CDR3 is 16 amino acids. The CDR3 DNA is TGTGCCAGCAGTCTTACAGGGCTCAGGAGCAATCAGCCCCAGCATTTT. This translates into CASSLTGLRSNQPQHF.

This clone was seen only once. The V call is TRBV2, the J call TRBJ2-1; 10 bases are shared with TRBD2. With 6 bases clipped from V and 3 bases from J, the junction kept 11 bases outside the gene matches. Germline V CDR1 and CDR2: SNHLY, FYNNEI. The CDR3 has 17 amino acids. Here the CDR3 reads CASSALLAGAIYNEQFF. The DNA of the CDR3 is TGTGCCAGCAGCGCCCTTCTAGCGGGAGCGATCTACAATGAGCAGTTCTTC.

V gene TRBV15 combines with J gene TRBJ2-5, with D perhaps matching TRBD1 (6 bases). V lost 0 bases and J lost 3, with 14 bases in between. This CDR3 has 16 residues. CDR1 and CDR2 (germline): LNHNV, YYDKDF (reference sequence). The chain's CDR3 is CATSRDLRQGKETQYF. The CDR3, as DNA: TGTGCCACCAGCAGAGATTTAAGGCAGGGGAAAGAGACCCAGTACTTC.

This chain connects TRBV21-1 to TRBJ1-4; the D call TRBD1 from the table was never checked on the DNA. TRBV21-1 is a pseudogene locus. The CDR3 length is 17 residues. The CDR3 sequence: CASSNSGNRGGREKLFF. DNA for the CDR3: TGTGCCAGCAGCAACAGCGGGAACAGGGGGGGGAGGGAAAAACTGTTTTTT.

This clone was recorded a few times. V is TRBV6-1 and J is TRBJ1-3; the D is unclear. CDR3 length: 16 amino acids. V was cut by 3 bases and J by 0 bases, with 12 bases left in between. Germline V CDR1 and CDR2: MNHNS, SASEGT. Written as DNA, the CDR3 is TGTGCCAGCAGTGACTTCCCGACTCTCTCTGGAAACACCATATATTTT. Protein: CASSDFPTLSGNTIYF.

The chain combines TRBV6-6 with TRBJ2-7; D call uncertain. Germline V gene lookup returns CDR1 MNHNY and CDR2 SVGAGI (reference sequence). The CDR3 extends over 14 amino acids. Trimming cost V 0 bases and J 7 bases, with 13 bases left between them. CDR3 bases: TGTGCCAGCAGTTACTCGACGTCTGGGCGAGAGCAGTACTTC. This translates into CASSYSTSGREQYF.

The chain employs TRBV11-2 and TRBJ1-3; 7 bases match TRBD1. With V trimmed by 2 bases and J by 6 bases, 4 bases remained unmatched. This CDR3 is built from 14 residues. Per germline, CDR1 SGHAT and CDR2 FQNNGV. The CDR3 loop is CASSLRTGVNTIYF. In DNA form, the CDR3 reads TGTGCCAGCAGCTTACGAACAGGGGTAAACACCATATATTTT.

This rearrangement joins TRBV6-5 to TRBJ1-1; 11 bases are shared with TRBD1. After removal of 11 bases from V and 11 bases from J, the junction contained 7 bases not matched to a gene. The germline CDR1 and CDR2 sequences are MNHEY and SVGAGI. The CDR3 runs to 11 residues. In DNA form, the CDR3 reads TGTGCCTCCCGGGACAGGGGGGTTGCTTTCTTT. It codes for CASRDRGVAFF.